These T cell receptor beta chains were read from a single sample in a study of blood T cell repertoires in COVID-19. Some clones are missing from TCRdb's copy, which holds only in-frame ones; the method was immunoSEQ multiplex PCR. Found here are more than 110,000 clones, 75% to 90% of them singletons; the top ten hold roughly 2.9%. The source material was peripheral blood. These receptors were obtained from a man in his fifties or sixties with active or convalescent COVID-19. Each CDR3 is given with its conserved first and last residue. D genes are given only for firm matches. Rows may omit the clone size; those that give it use once, few, many or a size class.

J	D	size	V	CDR3	DNA
TRBJ2-7	TRBD1	NA	TRBV27	CASSQGQGLYEQYF	TGTGCCAGCAGTCAGGGACAGGGTCTATACGAGCAGTACTTC
TRBJ2-5	TRBD1	NA	TRBV19	CASSMRTGGVETQYF	TGTGCCAGTAGTATGCGGACAGGGGGCGTGGAGACCCAGTACTTC
TRBJ2-2	NA	NA	TRBV2	CASSETTSSTGELFF	TGTGCCAGCAGTGAAACGACATCATCCACCGGGGAGCTGTTTTTT
TRBJ2-5	TRBD1	NA	TRBV3-1/TRBV3-2	CASSRHGTEETQYF	TGTGCCAGCAGCCGCCACGGGACAGAGGAGACCCAGTACTTC
TRBJ2-2	TRBD1	NA	TRBV5-1	CASSLRETGGSTGELFF	TGCGCCAGCAGCTTAAGAGAGACAGGGGGTTCCACCGGGGAGCTGTTTTTT
TRBJ2-2	NA	NA	TRBV19	CASRRVRGTGELFF	TGTGCCAGTAGGCGGGTCCGAGGAACCGGGGAGCTGTTTTTT
TRBJ2-7	NA	once	TRBV6-6	CASSYSQGPYEQYF	TGTGCCAGCAGTTACTCGCAGGGGCCCTACGAGCAGTACTTC
TRBJ1-5	NA	NA	TRBV19	CASSIDRVASNQPQHF	TGTGCCAGTAGTATAGACAGGGTCGCCAGCAATCAGCCCCAGCATTTT
TRBJ2-2	TRBD2	NA	TRBV28	CASRTSGRAGELFF	TGTGCCAGCAGAACTAGCGGGAGGGCCGGGGAGCTGTTTTTT
TRBJ2-7	NA	NA	TRBV24-1	CATSDVFSYEQYF	TGTGCCACCAGTGACGTGTTTTCCTACGAGCAGTACTTC
TRBJ1-4	TRBD1	NA	TRBV3-1/TRBV3-2	CASSQQGGEKLFF	TGTGCCAGCAGCCAACAGGGGGGTGAAAAACTGTTTTTT
TRBJ2-1	TRBD1	NA	TRBV29-1	CSVGQGSSYNEQFF	TGCAGCGTTGGACAGGGGAGCTCCTACAATGAGCAGTTCTTC
TRBJ1-1	TRBD1	NA	TRBV15	CATSIGTGEEAFF	TGTGCCACTTCCATCGGGACAGGGGAAGAGGCTTTCTTT
TRBJ2-5	NA	NA	TRBV4-3	CASSQGTNRGETQYF	TGCGCCAGCAGCCAAGGGACAAACAGAGGAGAGACCCAGTACTTC
TRBJ1-1	NA	NA	TRBV5-1	CASGPRIEGNTEAFF	TGCGCCAGCGGACCCCGGATCGAGGGGAACACTGAAGCTTTCTTT
TRBJ1-1	NA	NA	TRBV4-1	CASSQERDKNTEAFF	TGCGCCAGCAGCCAAGAACGTGACAAGAACACTGAAGCTTTCTTT
TRBJ1-1	NA	once	TRBV14	CASSQMGRHTEAFF	TGTGCCAGCAGCCAGATGGGGCGTCACACTGAAGCTTTCTTT
TRBJ2-5	NA	NA	TRBV10-3	CATLITQETQYF	TGTGCCACCTTGATTACACAAGAGACCCAGTACTTC
TRBJ1-5	NA	NA	TRBV28	CASRLAGQPQHF	TGTGCCAGCAGGTTGGCGGGTCAGCCCCAGCATTTT
TRBJ2-7	NA	NA	TRBV30	CAWSVRYGSEQYF	TGTGCCTGGAGTGTACGTTACGGGTCTGAGCAGTACTTC
TRBJ2-4	NA	NA	TRBV2	CASSEDMVEYF	TGTGCCAGCAGTGAAGACATGGTGGAGTACTTC
TRBJ1-6	TRBD1	NA	TRBV18	CASSLLGQETPLHF	TGTGCCAGCTCTTTGCTCGGACAGGAAACACCCCTCCACTTT
TRBJ2-7	TRBD1	NA	TRBV19	CASSVDREAPYEQYF	TGTGCCAGTAGTGTGGACAGGGAAGCCCCCTACGAGCAGTACTTC
TRBJ2-3	NA	NA	TRBV5-1	CASSPNRFADTQYF	TGCGCCAGCAGCCCAAACAGATTCGCAGATACGCAGTATTTT
TRBJ2-1	TRBD2	NA	TRBV11-2	CASSSPSGGANEQFF	TGTGCCAGCAGCTCACCTAGCGGGGGGGCAAACGAGCAGTTCTTC
TRBJ2-2	TRBD1	NA	TRBV3-1/TRBV3-2	CASSQEGQPPAGSGELFF	TGTGCCAGCAGCCAAGAGGGACAGCCCCCCGCCGGGTCCGGGGAGCTGTTTTTT
TRBJ2-7	TRBD1	NA	TRBV9	CASSVGAGGSGEQYF	TGTGCCAGCAGCGTAGGGGCAGGGGGTAGTGGGGAGCAGTACTTC
TRBJ2-5	TRBD1	NA	TRBV30	CAWKAGQGSRETQYF	TGTGCCTGGAAGGCGGGACAGGGGTCCCGGGAGACCCAGTACTTC